The 14 T cell receptor beta chains presented below share a single source sample, sequenced in a study of blood T cell repertoires in COVID-19. Repertoires were generated with immunoSEQ multiplex PCR, while TCRdb's copy carries only in-frame clones and drops some. The repertoire holds fewer than 120,000 clones, over 65% seen once, with around 3.5% in the top ten. The source material was peripheral blood. The receptor source for this set is a woman older than 75 with acute or convalescent COVID-19.

This clone was picked up a small number of times. The rearrangement links TRBV5-1 to TRBJ2-5; possible D gene TRBD2, 5 bases. Trimming took 6 bases from V and 0 from J, leaving 6 bases between them. The CDR3 runs 12 residues. Germline V CDR1 and CDR2: SGHRS, YFSETQ. For the CDR3, the DNA is TGCGCCAGCACGGACTACCAAGAGACCCAGTACTTC. Its protein is CASTDYQETQYF.

V and J are TRBV6-5 and TRBJ1-5; 12 bases align to TRBD1. Germline V gene lookup returns CDR1 MNHEY and CDR2 SVGAGI. The junction had 8 bases not matched to a gene; V was cut back by 8 bases and J by 6 bases. The CDR3 length is 15 residues. CDR3 sequence (DNA): TGTGCCAGCTGGGGGGGGACAGGGGGCGTTCAGCCCCAGCATTTT. It codes for CASWGGTGGVQPQHF.

This chain joins TRBV10-3 and TRBJ2-1; 8 bases align to TRBD2. V lost 6 bases, J lost 7 bases, and 8 bases stayed unmatched. This CDR3 spans 14 amino acids. CDR1 and CDR2 (germline): ENHRY, SYGVKD. The CDR3 DNA is TGTGCCATCAGCCCGGGGGGGCCTTGGAATGAGCAGTTCTTC. It encodes CAISPGGPWNEQFF.

The chain employs TRBV5-5 and TRBJ2-7; perhaps TRBD1 as D (6 bases). Germline loops: CDR1 SGHKS, CDR2 YYEKEE (reference sequence). The CDR3 has 13 residues. V lost 7 bases, J lost 0 bases, and 11 bases lay in between. The CDR3 sequence is CASLRDNSYEQYF. The CDR3, as DNA: TGTGCCAGCCTCCGGGACAACTCCTACGAGCAGTACTTC.

The sample holds a few counts of this clone. This rearrangement joins TRBV23-1 to TRBJ2-7; 7 nucleotides line up with TRBD2. TRBV23-1 is noted as an ORF with a role that remains uncertain. V lost 9 bases to trimming and J lost 1 base; unmatched junction nucleotides: 6. The CDR3 runs 13 residues. The CDR3 nucleotides are TGCGCCAGTCAGGGACTACGATCCTACGAGCAGTACTTC. Translating it yields CASQGLRSYEQYF.

The chain carries TRBV3-1 (or the pseudogene TRBV3-2) and TRBJ1-6; D uncertain. CDR3 size: 16 residues. V lost 2 bases, J lost 0 bases, and 8 bases lay in between. The V gene's germline CDR1 is LGHDT and CDR2 YNNKEL (reference sequence). The CDR3 DNA reads TGTGCCAGCAGCCAAAGTTTTAGCTCCTATAATTCACCCCTCCACTTT. Encoded protein: CASSQSFSSYNSPLHF.

The rearrangement uses TRBV5-5 and TRBJ1-1; tentatively, D is TRBD1 (6 bases). V dropped 5 bases and J dropped 0 bases, with 14 bases sitting between them. CDR1 is SGHKS and CDR2 is YYEKEE in the germline V gene (reference sequence). There are 15 residues in the CDR3. CDR3 region: CASSWGPGLNTEAFF. In DNA form, the CDR3 reads TGTGCCAGCAGTTGGGGGCCAGGGTTGAACACTGAAGCTTTCTTT.

The chain carries TRBV11-2 and TRBJ2-2; 7 positions match TRBD2. Germline values: CDR1 SGHAT, CDR2 FQNNGV. CDR3 length: 17 amino acids. V lost 1 base and J lost 4; bases outside the gene matches: 9. CDR3 DNA sequence: TGTGCCAGCAGCTTAGGTTCACTAGCGATCCCCACCGGGGAGCTGTTTTTT. As protein: CASSLGSLAIPTGELFF.

This clone was observed once. This chain uses TRBV5-6 with TRBJ2-1, with unresolved D. Per the germline V gene, CDR1 is SGHDT and CDR2 is YYEEEE. The ends were cut back, 4 bases at V and 4 bases at J, with 12 bases in the middle. The CDR3 has 14 residues. As DNA, the CDR3 is TGTGCCAGCAGCCGCGGAATCCTTTACAATGAGCAGTTCTTC. Its protein is CASSRGILYNEQFF.

The chain links TRBV12-3 or TRBV12-4 to TRBJ2-7; TRBD1 might be the D (5 bases). The V gene lost 6 bases and the J gene lost 2 bases, with 11 bases spanning the gap. The CDR3 length is 13 residues. Here the CDR3 DNA reads TGTGCCAGCAGCCAAGGACAAGCCTACGAGCAGTACTTC. It specifies CASSQGQAYEQYF.

The V gene is TRBV9, the J gene TRBJ2-1; the match to TRBD2 covers 8 bases. Germline loops: CDR1 SGDLS, CDR2 YYNGEE. J gave up 5 bases and V 3 bases, and 10 bases lay outside the gene matches. The CDR3 has 16 amino acids. The CDR3 nucleotides are TGTGCCAGCAGCGCCCTGGCGGGAGGTAGGCACAATGAGCAGTTCTTC. This encodes CASSALAGGRHNEQFF.

The genes are TRBV5-1 and TRBJ2-3, with D tentatively TRBD2 (6 bases). This CDR3 spans 14 amino acids. Germline-derived CDR1 and CDR2 are SGHRS and YFSETQ. V dropped 0 bases and J dropped 2 bases, with 7 bases sitting between them. CDR3 nucleotide sequence: TGCGCCAGCAGCTTGGGGACTACCACAGATACGCAGTATTTT. Translating gives CASSLGTTTDTQYF.

The CDR3 loop reads CASSTLDRSYTEAFF. CDR3 nucleotides: TGTGCCAGCAGCACATTGGACAGAAGTTACACTGAAGCTTTCTTT. The chain employs TRBV13 and TRBJ1-1; D may be TRBD1 (6 bases). Germline-derived CDR1 and CDR2 are PRHDT and FYEKMQ (reference sequence). This CDR3 has 15 residues. Trimming took 5 bases from V and 3 from J, leaving 16 bases between them.

This chain links TRBV18 with TRBJ1-3, with 7 bases identical to TRBD1. V lost 3 bases and J lost 1; bases outside the gene matches: 18. Germline CDR1 reads KGHSH; CDR2 reads LQKENI. The CDR3 has 20 amino acids. CDR3 region: CASSPEPRDSLLRSGNTIYF. The CDR3 DNA reads TGTGCCAGCTCACCTGAGCCCAGGGACAGCCTCCTAAGATCTGGAAACACCATATATTTT.